The 30 T cell receptor beta chains given below trace back to one sample, sequenced in a study of graft-versus-host responses after intestinal transplantation (dated by TCRdb to the early 2020s). For these receptors, no antigen is known. This specimen's time point label, interpreted: cells obtained before transplantation from donor or recipient. Library preparation employed the immunoSEQ multiplex PCR assay. TCRdb mirrors the immuneACCESS table, restricted to in-frame sequences. Some clones are absent from its copies; in checked studies, under half trace to an unresolved V gene, and the reason for the others is unknown. The sample yields about 92,000 clones; over 80% were counted once. Roughly 5.5% of the sample is held by the ten biggest clonotypes. The starting material was unstimulated CD8+ T cells sorted from spleen or lymph node cells, obtained before intestinal transplant. The receptors come from a human donor who received an intestinal transplant.

V usage is TRBV5-1 and J usage is TRBJ2-1; 9 bases align to TRBD2. With 4 bases clipped from V and 7 bases from J, the junction kept 6 bases outside the gene matches. Per the germline V gene, CDR1 is SGHRS and CDR2 is YFSETQ. The CDR3 has 14 residues. The CDR3 region is CASSAGSGRNEQFF. The CDR3 DNA is TGCGCCAGCAGCGCTGGTAGCGGGAGAAATGAGCAGTTCTTC.

The chain has TRBV11-3 and TRBJ2-2; no firm D call. The CDR3 contains 14 residues. CDR1 is SGHNT, CDR2 YENEEA, per germline. The V end was cut by 4 bases, the J end by 3 bases, with 9 bases between. The CDR3, as DNA: TGTGCCAGCAGCTCCAAGAGAGACACCGGGGAGCTGTTTTTT. It translates to CASSSKRDTGELFF.

The genes are TRBV30 and TRBJ2-7; D might be TRBD2 (6 bases). V was pared by 2 bases and J by 7 bases, with 15 bases between. Per germline, CDR1 GTSNPN and CDR2 SVGIG (reference sequence). The length of the CDR3 is 13 residues. The DNA for the CDR3 is TGTGCCTGGAGTTGGGGAGGAGACCTAGAGCAGTACTTC. It translates to CAWSWGGDLEQYF.

This chain uses TRBV5-1 with TRBJ1-2, with TRBD1 identical over 8 bases. Germline V CDR1 and CDR2: SGHRS, YFSETQ. Trimming cost V 3 bases and J 3 bases; bases outside gene matches: 10. The CDR3 covers 16 residues. CDR3 sequence: CASSSPSHRGYYGYTF. In DNA form, the CDR3 reads TGCGCCAGCAGCTCGCCATCTCACAGGGGGTACTATGGCTACACCTTC. The full variable domain, rest sourced from reference TRBV5-1 and TRBJ1-2, is KAGVTQTPRYLIKTRGQQVTLSCSPISGHRSVSWYQQTPGQGLQFLFEYFSETQRNKGNFPGRFSGRQFSNSRSEMNVSTLELGDSALYLCASSSPSHRGYYGYTFGSGTRLTVV.

V usage is TRBV6-5 and J usage is TRBJ1-1; the match to TRBD1 covers 9 bases. Germline V gene data show CDR1 as MNHEY and CDR2 as SVGAGI. Trimming cost V 2 bases and J 0 bases; bases outside gene matches: 1. The CDR3 has 15 amino acids. The CDR3 loop is CASSYGTGMNTEAFF. The CDR3 nucleotides read TGTGCCAGCAGTTACGGGACAGGGATGAACACTGAAGCTTTCTTT.

This clone was counted many times. The chain uses TRBV10-3 and TRBJ2-3; 10 positions agree with TRBD2. Germline lookup yields CDR1 ENHRY and CDR2 SYGVKD. The CDR3 contains 15 residues. With 3 bases clipped from V and 2 bases from J, the junction kept 2 bases outside the gene matches. CDR3 sequence (DNA): TGTGCCATCAGTGAAGGGACTAGCGACACAGATACGCAGTATTTT. This codes for CAISEGTSDTDTQYF.

The gene calls are TRBV5-1 and TRBJ2-7; D gene unclear. CDR1 is SGHRS, CDR2 YFSETQ, per germline. Trimming took off 0 bases at V and 7 bases at J, with 20 bases between the two ends. This CDR3 is built from 16 residues. The DNA for the CDR3 is TGCGCCAGCAGCTTGGCCCAAGTCAACTCCGACCTTGAGCAGTACTTC. This sequence encodes CASSLAQVNSDLEQYF.

The genes are TRBV7-4 and TRBJ1-1, with TRBD1 identical over 7 bases. Germline V gene sequence: CDR1 SGHVT, CDR2 SQSDAQ. V lost 2 bases, J lost 5 bases, and 8 bases stayed unmatched. The CDR3 runs 15 residues. The CDR3, as DNA: TGTGCCAGCAGCTTATTAGAGGGGGCATGGACTGAAGCTTTCTTT. Its translation: CASSLLEGAWTEAFF. Supplemented by reference TRBV7-4 and TRBJ1-1, the full variable domain reads GAGVSQSPRYKVAKRGRDVALRCDSISGHVTLYWYRQTLGQGSEVLTYSQSDAQRDKSGRPSGRFSAERPERSVSTLKIQRTEQGDSAVYLCASSLLEGAWTEAFFGQGTRLTVV.

On this clone itself: This same CDR3 is encoded by further DNA sequences in the sample. The chain carries TRBV27 and TRBJ2-1; a weak D match, TRBD2 (5 bases). This CDR3 is 15 amino acids long. CDR1 and CDR2 from the germline V gene are MNHEY and SMNVEV (reference sequence). Trimming stripped 2 bases from V and 9 bases from J, with 17 bases between. CDR3 nucleotide sequence: TGTGCCAGCAGTTTAGTAAGCGGTAGTGTGACTGAGCAGTTCTTC. This codes for CASSLVSGSVTEQFF.

The chain has TRBV15 and TRBJ2-1; possibly TRBD1 for D (6 bases). Trimming removed 5 bases at V and 3 bases at J, with 20 bases between. Germline V lookup: CDR1 LNHNV, CDR2 YYDKDF (reference sequence). The CDR3 runs to 17 residues. CDR3 nucleotide sequence: TGTGCCACCAGCCGCGAACTCCAACAGGGCCGCTACAATGAGCAGTTCTTC. This encodes CATSRELQQGRYNEQFF.

This chain uses TRBV28 with TRBJ2-7; weak D call: TRBD2 (7 bases). V was shortened by 6 bases and J by 7 bases, with 16 bases between the two germline ends. Per the germline V gene, CDR1 is MDHEN and CDR2 is SYDVKM. The CDR3 runs 13 residues. The CDR3 region has the DNA TGTGCCAGCAGCCTATTAGGGGGGGGAGAGCAGTACTTC. Its translation: CASSLLGGGEQYF.

CDR3 sequence: CASSFGGTGYNEQFF. The CDR3 region has the DNA TGTGCCAGCAGTTTCGGCGGGACGGGATACAATGAGCAGTTCTTC. J is TRBJ2-1 and V is TRBV28; D is perhaps TRBD2 (6 bases). V was pared by 3 bases and J by 4 bases, with 13 bases between. The length of the CDR3 is 15 residues. From germline, CDR1 is MDHEN and CDR2 SYDVKM.

V and J are TRBV27 and TRBJ2-5; 11 bases fit TRBD2. CDR3 length: 13 residues. Germline V gives CDR1 MNHEY, CDR2 SMNVEV (reference sequence). V lost 7 bases, J lost 5 bases, and 3 bases stayed unmatched. CDR3 DNA: TGTGCCAGCAAGACTAGCGGGGCGGAGACCCAGTACTTC. It codes for CASKTSGAETQYF.

The J gene is TRBJ2-5, the V gene TRBV5-1; TRBD2 agrees at 7 bases. The V and J ends lost 2 bases and 5 bases, in that order; junction bases with no gene match: 9. There are 15 residues in the CDR3. The germline V gene has CDR1 SGHRS and CDR2 YFSETQ. The CDR3 DNA is TGCGCCAGCAGCTTTGGGAGGGGCGTAGGCGAGACCCAGTACTTC. Translating gives CASSFGRGVGETQYF.

The J gene is TRBJ2-1, the V gene TRBV15, with D tentatively TRBD2 (5 bases). The CDR3 spans 16 residues. Germline-derived CDR1 and CDR2 are LNHNV and YYDKDF (reference sequence). The germline V and J ends were trimmed by 3 bases and 1 base, with 13 bases remaining between them. The CDR3 loop is CATSRDWASSYNEQFF. The CDR3, as DNA: TGTGCCACCAGCAGGGACTGGGCGTCATCCTACAATGAGCAGTTCTTC.

The chain is built from TRBV6-5 and TRBJ1-1; unclear D gene. Germline CDR1 MNHEY, CDR2 SVGAGI. There are 14 residues in the CDR3. V was shortened by 1 base and J by 0 bases, with 6 bases between the two germline ends. Here the CDR3 DNA reads TGTGCCAGCAGTTACTTAGGGTTGAACACTGAAGCTTTCTTT. Its protein is CASSYLGLNTEAFF.

This clone was seen only once. V is TRBV6-6 and J is TRBJ2-3, with TRBD2 identical over 8 bases. Looked up from germline, CDR1 is MNHNY and CDR2 is SVGAGI (reference sequence). This CDR3 has 14 amino acids. The V and J ends lost 4 bases and 3 bases, in that order; junction bases with no gene match: 3. CDR3 sequence: CASSLGGRTDTQYF. The DNA of the CDR3 is TGTGCCAGCAGTTTAGGCGGGAGGACAGATACGCAGTATTTT.

This chain links TRBV5-4 with TRBJ2-1; D not certain. The CDR3 is made up of 11 amino acids. V was shortened by 2 bases and J by 9 bases, with 6 bases between the two germline ends. Germline V CDR1 and CDR2: SGHNT, YYREEE (reference sequence). The CDR3 loop is CASSFRTEQFF. CDR3 coding DNA: TGTGCCAGCAGCTTCCGCACTGAGCAGTTCTTC.

This chain uses TRBV7-6 with TRBJ2-7; 11 nucleotides match TRBD2. Germline V gene data show CDR1 as SGHVS and CDR2 as FNYEAQ. The CDR3 sequence is 14 residues long. V lost 6 bases and J lost 7; bases outside the gene matches: 8. For the CDR3, the DNA is TGTGCCAGCAGTTCGACTAGCGGGATGGCTGAGCAGTACTTC. This translates into CASSSTSGMAEQYF.

The chain recombines TRBV4-1 with TRBJ1-1; D might be TRBD1 (6 bases). Germline V gives CDR1 MGHRA, CDR2 YSYEKL. V gave up 4 bases and J gave up 1 base, with 16 bases separating them. The CDR3 covers 16 residues. CDR3 nucleotides: TGCGCCAGCAGCCCACTGGGGGCTGAGCAGAACACTGAAGCTTTCTTT. Its translation is CASSPLGAEQNTEAFF.

The chain joins TRBV6-5 to TRBJ1-2, with a weak D call TRBD1 (5 bases). V lost 6 bases and J lost 4, with 18 bases in between. Per the germline V gene, CDR1 is MNHEY and CDR2 is SVGAGI. The CDR3 has 15 amino acids. CDR3 loop: CASSKLVDILYGYTF. The DNA of the CDR3 is TGTGCCAGCAGCAAACTAGTGGACATACTCTATGGCTACACCTTC.

The J gene is TRBJ2-2, the V gene TRBV27; 9 positions match TRBD1. The CDR3 is 15 amino acids. Germline V CDR1 and CDR2: MNHEY, SMNVEV (reference sequence). With 4 bases clipped from V and 5 bases from J, the junction kept 5 bases outside the gene matches. The CDR3 region is CASSSETGGTGELFF. In DNA form, the CDR3 reads TGTGCCAGCAGTTCTGAGACAGGGGGTACCGGGGAGCTGTTTTTT.

CDR3 residues: CASSRIGQAYEQYF. CDR3 DNA: TGTGCCAGCAGCCGCATCGGACAGGCCTACGAGCAGTACTTC. The chain recombines TRBV6-6 with TRBJ2-7, with TRBD1 matching 7 bases. Looked up from germline, CDR1 is MNHNY and CDR2 is SVGAGI (reference sequence). There are 14 residues in the CDR3. The trim removed 6 bases at V and 2 bases at J, leaving 7 bases unmatched.

This rearrangement joins TRBV13 to TRBJ2-5; no reliable D call. The germline gives CDR1 PRHDT, CDR2 FYEKMQ (reference sequence). The CDR3 has 13 residues. Between the trimmed V and J ends, which lost 1 base and 3 bases, there was a span of 6 bases. CDR3 amino acids: CASSLEGEETQYF. The DNA for the CDR3 is TGTGCCAGCAGCTTAGAAGGAGAAGAGACCCAGTACTTC.

The chain uses TRBV5-6 and TRBJ2-1; 9 nucleotides match TRBD1. CDR1 SGHDT and CDR2 YYEEEE come from the germline V gene. The CDR3 is 14 amino acids. V trimming: 1 base; J trimming: 6 bases; junction bases outside the gene matches: 2. This CDR3 reads CASSLRTGVNEQFF. Here the CDR3 DNA reads TGTGCCAGCAGCTTGAGGACAGGGGTCAATGAGCAGTTCTTC.

This clone was detected only once. The chain joins TRBV28 to TRBJ1-3, with 8 bases lining up with TRBD1. Germline CDR1 MDHEN, CDR2 SYDVKM. With 4 bases clipped from V and 0 bases from J, the junction kept 8 bases outside the gene matches. There are 17 residues in the CDR3. The CDR3 region has the DNA TGTGCCAGCAGTTCCCGCCCGGGACAGGACTCTGGAAACACCATATATTTT. The encoded protein is CASSSRPGQDSGNTIYF.

The rearrangement joins TRBV11-2 to TRBJ2-1; TRBD2 agrees at 9 bases. Germline CDR1 reads SGHAT; CDR2 reads FQNNGV. Trimming cost V 6 bases and J 0 bases; bases outside gene matches: 15. The CDR3 has 19 residues. CDR3 residues: CASRSNPEERGVSYNEQFF. The DNA for the CDR3 is TGTGCCAGCAGATCAAACCCAGAAGAGCGGGGGGTCTCCTACAATGAGCAGTTCTTC.

This rearrangement joins TRBV9 to TRBJ1-1, with 8 bases matching TRBD1. CDR3 length equals 15 residues. With V trimmed by 0 bases and J by 5 bases, 6 bases remained unmatched. Germline V gene sequence: CDR1 SGDLS, CDR2 YYNGEE. The CDR3 DNA follows: TGTGCCAGCAGCGTAGAACCGCAGGGGGCAACTGAAGCTTTCTTT. This sequence encodes CASSVEPQGATEAFF. Full variable domain (outside the CDR3, taken from reference TRBV9 and TRBJ1-1): DSGVTQTPKHLITATGQRVTLRCSPRSGDLSVYWYQQSLDQGLQFLIQYYNGEERAKGNILERFSAQQFPDLHSELNLSSLELGDSALYFCASSVEPQGATEAFFGQGTRLTVV.

The chain joins TRBV5-1 to TRBJ2-7; TRBD1 agrees at 7 bases. The V segment lost 7 bases and the J segment 3 bases; nucleotides outside the gene matches: 13. The germline V gene has CDR1 SGHRS and CDR2 YFSETQ. CDR3 length equals 15 residues. As DNA, the CDR3 is TGCGCCAGCTCCCGGTGGGGCAGGGGGATCTACGAGCAGTACTTC. This gives the protein CASSRWGRGIYEQYF.

The rearrangement links TRBV14 to TRBJ2-5; D is undetermined. V dropped 0 bases and J dropped 2 bases, with 16 bases sitting between them. CDR1 and CDR2 from the germline V gene are SGHDN and FVKESK. The CDR3 spans 17 residues. The DNA for the CDR3 is TGTGCCAGCAGCCAAGACCCCCTCAGGAGAGGTCAAGAGACCCAGTACTTC. This gives the protein CASSQDPLRRGQETQYF.